This TCR beta chain was observed in a study of blood T cell repertoires in COVID-19. As for the study in general: Sample material is recorded as cDNA or gDNA derived from T cells, B-cell-depleted T cells, or PBMCs.

Assignments of participants to cohorts depended upon their own reported clinical history. Symptom resolution, clearance, or two negative PCRs marked the recovered donors of Cohort 3. Generated by immunoSEQ multiplex PCR, the TCRdb table keeps only in-frame clones and is missing some. The profile shows about 300,000 clones, roughly 85% of them singletons. This clone is a singleton in its sample. The V and J ends lost 2 bases and 5 bases, in that order; junction bases with no gene match: 5. The germline V gene encodes CDR1 MNHEY and CDR2 SMNVEV (reference sequence). This CDR3 spans 17 amino acids. The sequenced sample consisted of PBMCs or T cells enriched from blood (not recorded which). The chain carries TRBV27 and TRBJ2-2, with 13 bases identical to TRBD2. This clonotype was obtained from a woman younger than 45 who had recovered from COVID-19. The CDR3 DNA is TGTGCCAGCAGTTTAACTAGCGGGGGGGCGTTAACCGGGGAGCTGTTTTTT. Translation gives CASSLTSGGALTGELFF.